This TCR beta chain was sequenced for a study of CD8+ T cells in alopecia areata. RNA was isolated and reverse transcribed to cDNA, the sequencing template. Method: immunoSEQ multiplex PCR; TCRdb's copy keeps in-frame clones and lacks some. The table includes 200,000 to 250,000 clones, around 66% detected once. Between the trimmed V and J ends, which lost 4 bases and 7 bases, there was a span of 11 bases. The CDR3 spans 12 residues. The germline V gene has CDR1 MGHDK and CDR2 SYGVNS. Treatment defined: oral pan-JAK inhibitor, 5-10 mg twice daily. Peripheral blood and lesional scalp punch biopsies were taken from alopecia areata patients.

The sequence came from a human donor with alopecia areata. Sequences were derived from CD4+ T cells sorted from blood, sampled at week 4, from a patient treated with tofacitinib. The V and J genes are TRBV25-1 and TRBJ2-7, with D unresolved. CDR3 DNA: TGTGCCAGCAGTGTACTATATGGGGAGCAGTACTTC. Translating gives CASSVLYGEQYF.